One sample yielded the 14 T cell receptor beta chains listed below, sequenced in a study of CD8 T cells in ankylosing spondylitis (dated by TCRdb to 2016 to 2017). The library was obtained by 5' RACE. Instrument used: Illumina HiSeq 2500. TCRdb cleaned the public reads at Q25 with fastp, built clones with MiXCR and kept in-frame beta chains. Rows matching on CDR3 protein sequence are summarized as one entry with the most common DNA and genes. The sample table contains 200,000 to 250,000 distinct CDR3 sequences; only one count was recorded for about 10% of them. The ten most abundant clones make up about 20% of the sample. The sequencing sample was made of blood, either unsorted or a sorted T cell fraction (not recorded which). The receptors were gathered from a male donor with ankylosing spondylitis or in good health (not recorded which).

In this sample, this clonotype turned up many times. This chain joins TRBV28 and TRBJ2-3; 10 bases align to TRBD1. This CDR3 has 18 residues. Germline lookup yields CDR1 MDHEN and CDR2 SYDVKM. Trimming at V came to 8 bases and at J to 2 bases, leaving 16 bases not matched to a gene. This CDR3 is CASPPNVRDRGLTDTQYF. In DNA, the CDR3 is TGTGCCAGCCCTCCCAATGTGCGTGACAGGGGGCTCACAGATACGCAGTATTTT. The full variable domain, its missing parts supplied by reference TRBV28 and TRBJ2-3, is DVKVTQSSRYLVKRTGEKVFLECVQDMDHENMFWYRQDPGLGLRLIYFSYDVKMKEKGDIPEGYSVSREKKERFSLILESASTNQTSMYLCASPPNVRDRGLTDTQYFGPGTRLTVL.

This clonotype was observed many times. This chain links TRBV3-1 with TRBJ2-7; 8 bases agree with TRBD1. The ends lost 4 bases at V and 4 bases at J; junction bases unmatched: 6. In germline, CDR1 is LGHDT, CDR2 YNNKEL (reference sequence). This CDR3 has 14 residues. In DNA, the CDR3 is TGTGCCAGCAGCCCGGGACAGGATATATACGAGCAGTACTTC. It is translated as CASSPGQDIYEQYF.

This clonotype was detected many times. V gene TRBV20-1 combines with J gene TRBJ1-3, with D possibly being TRBD1 (5 bases). Germline CDR1 DFQATT, CDR2 SNEGSKA (reference sequence). The CDR3 runs to 14 residues. Trimming removed 6 bases at V and 0 bases at J, with 12 bases between. The CDR3 here is CSARRQSSGNTIYF. The CDR3 DNA sequence: TGCAGTGCCAGACGACAGTCCTCTGGAAACACCATATATTTT.

This chain uses TRBV7-2 with TRBJ2-3; TRBD2 aligns across 9 bases. Looked up from germline, CDR1 is SGHTA and CDR2 is FQGNSA. The CDR3 covers 17 residues. The V gene end was trimmed by 0 bases and the J gene end by 1 base; junction bases not matched to a gene: 5. CDR3 bases: TGTGCCAGCAGCTTAGCGTTTGGCGGGGGGGGCACAGATACGCAGTATTTT. Translation gives CASSLAFGGGGTDTQYF.

This clonotype was seen a handful of times. The V call is TRBV12-3 or TRBV12-4, the J call TRBJ2-6; the D call may be TRBD1 or TRBD2 (5 bases each). Trimming removed 7 bases at V and 1 base at J, with 11 bases between. The CDR3 sequence is 15 residues long. Written as DNA, the CDR3 is TGTGCCAGCACCCTGGGACGATCTGGGGCCAACGTCCTGACTTTC. This gives the protein CASTLGRSGANVLTF.

This clonotype was detected a few times. The rearrangement links TRBV18 to TRBJ1-4; D remains unclear. V dropped 3 bases and J dropped 8 bases, with 7 bases sitting between them. Germline CDR1 reads KGHSH; CDR2 reads LQKENI. The CDR3 length is 12 residues. CDR3 protein: CASSPSGEKLFF. Here the CDR3 DNA reads TGTGCCAGCTCACCCTCCGGGGAAAAACTGTTTTTT.

At least ten counts were recorded for this clonotype. V usage is TRBV7-8 and J usage is TRBJ1-4; TRBD1 matches 7 bases. Unmatched junction bases numbered 7, after V lost 4 bases and J lost 5 bases. This CDR3 has 15 residues. Germline loops: CDR1 SGHVS, CDR2 FQNEAQ. CDR3 DNA: TGTGCCAGCAGCTACCAGACAGGGAGCAATGAAAAACTGTTTTTT. Protein product: CASSYQTGSNEKLFF.

The gene calls are TRBV7-6 and TRBJ1-6, with D unresolved. The CDR3 is made up of 14 amino acids. Trimming took off 2 bases at V and 8 bases at J, with 10 bases between the two ends. CDR1 and CDR2 from the germline V gene are SGHVS and FNYEAQ. In DNA, the CDR3 is TGTGCCAGCAGCTTAAAGGGTCCCCATTCACCCCTCCACTTT. Its translation is CASSLKGPHSPLHF. The full variable domain, in which reference TRBV7-6 and TRBJ1-6 provide the parts outside the CDR3, is GAGVSQSPRYKVTKRGQDVALRCDPISGHVSLYWYRQALGQGPEFLTYFNYEAQQDKSGLPNDRFSAERPEGSISTLTIQRTEQRDSAMYRCASSLKGPHSPLHFGNGTRLTVT.

This clonotype came up a few times. CDR3 nucleotides: TGTGCCAGCAGGCTCCCCGGACACGACGTCTCCTACGAGCAGTACTTC. This translates into CASRLPGHDVSYEQYF. J is TRBJ2-7 and V is TRBV7-3; tentative D call: TRBD1 (5 bases). The CDR3 runs 16 residues. Germline V CDR1 and CDR2: SGHTA, FQGTGA. Trimming removed 6 bases at V and 0 bases at J, with 18 bases between.

V and J are TRBV6-5 and TRBJ1-1; D is uncertain. Germline CDR1 MNHEY, CDR2 SVGAGI. V was pared by 0 bases and J by 3 bases, with 14 bases between. There are 16 residues in the CDR3. The CDR3 bases are TGTGCCAGCAGTTACTCGGGTACGGGGTTTGACACTGAAGCTTTCTTT. Translating it yields CASSYSGTGFDTEAFF.

This clonotype showed up just a few times. The genes are TRBV5-1 and TRBJ2-7, with 10 nucleotides matching TRBD1. The V gene's germline CDR1 is SGHRS and CDR2 YFSETQ. The CDR3 has 18 amino acids. With 0 bases clipped from V and 2 bases from J, the junction kept 11 bases outside the gene matches. The CDR3 is CASSLAPGTGERAYEQYF. Written as DNA, the CDR3 is TGCGCCAGCAGCTTGGCCCCTGGGACAGGGGAGAGGGCCTACGAGCAGTACTTC.

V gene TRBV5-1 combines with J gene TRBJ2-3; 8 bases are shared with TRBD2. Germline-derived CDR1 and CDR2 are SGHRS and YFSETQ. This CDR3 is 15 amino acids long. The V gene end was trimmed by 0 bases and the J gene end by 5 bases; junction bases not matched to a gene: 5. The CDR3 nucleotides are TGCGCCAGCAGCTTGGGCCTAGCGGGCATAGATACGCAGTATTTT. This gives the protein CASSLGLAGIDTQYF. Complete variable domain (other parts from reference TRBV5-1 and TRBJ2-3): KAGVTQTPRYLIKTRGQQVTLSCSPISGHRSVSWYQQTPGQGLQFLFEYFSETQRNKGNFPGRFSGRQFSNSRSEMNVSTLELGDSALYLCASSLGLAGIDTQYFGPGTRLTVL.

V gene TRBV12-3 or TRBV12-4 combines with J gene TRBJ2-5; possible D gene TRBD1, 5 bases. The CDR3 loop spans 14 amino acids. V was clipped by 2 bases and J by 5 bases, with 12 bases between them. CDR3 sequence: CASSLRGLGETQYF. The DNA of the CDR3 is TGTGCCAGCAGTTTAAGGGGCCTAGGGGAGACCCAGTACTTC.

In its sample, this clonotype was seen many times. The V and J genes are TRBV12-3 or TRBV12-4 and TRBJ1-1, with no clear D. The ends were cut back, 7 bases at V and 1 base at J, with 13 bases in the middle. This CDR3 has 14 amino acids. CDR3 nucleotide sequence: TGTGCCAGCACCCCACCCGAACGGAACACTGAAGCTTTCTTT. Translated: CASTPPERNTEAFF.